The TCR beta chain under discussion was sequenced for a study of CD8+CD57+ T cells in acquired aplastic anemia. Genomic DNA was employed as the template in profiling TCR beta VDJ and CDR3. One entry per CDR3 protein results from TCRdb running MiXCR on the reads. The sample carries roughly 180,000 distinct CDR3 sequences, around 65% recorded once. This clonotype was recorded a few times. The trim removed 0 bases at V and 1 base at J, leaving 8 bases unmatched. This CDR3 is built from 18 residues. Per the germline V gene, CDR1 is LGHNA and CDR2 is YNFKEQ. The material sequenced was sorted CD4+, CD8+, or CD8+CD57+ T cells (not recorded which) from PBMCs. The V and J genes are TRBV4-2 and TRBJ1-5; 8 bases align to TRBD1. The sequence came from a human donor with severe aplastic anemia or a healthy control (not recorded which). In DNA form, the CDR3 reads TGTGCCAGCAGCCAAGAACCGCCCCAGGGGGCGAGCAATCAGCCCCAGCATTTT. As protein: CASSQEPPQGASNQPQHF.